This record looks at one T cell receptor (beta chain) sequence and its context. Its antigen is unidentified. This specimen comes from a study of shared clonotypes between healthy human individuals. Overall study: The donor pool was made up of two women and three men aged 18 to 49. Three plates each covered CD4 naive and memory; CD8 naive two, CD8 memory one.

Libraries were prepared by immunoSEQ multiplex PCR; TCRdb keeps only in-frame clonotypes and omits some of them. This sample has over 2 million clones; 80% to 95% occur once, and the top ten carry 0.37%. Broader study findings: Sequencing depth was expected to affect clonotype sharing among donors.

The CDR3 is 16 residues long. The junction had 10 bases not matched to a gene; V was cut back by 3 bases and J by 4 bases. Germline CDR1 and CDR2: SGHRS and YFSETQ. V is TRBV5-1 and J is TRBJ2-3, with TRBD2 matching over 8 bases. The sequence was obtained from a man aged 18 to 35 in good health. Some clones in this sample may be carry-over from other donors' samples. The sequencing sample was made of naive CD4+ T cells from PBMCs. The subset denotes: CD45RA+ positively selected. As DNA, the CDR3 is TGCGCCAGCAGCTCGATGACTAGCGTGACGCCAGATACGCAGTATTTT. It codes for CASSSMTSVTPDTQYF.